Listed below are T cell receptor beta chains from one sample, sequenced in a study of beta chain features in type 1 diabetes. The protocol was immunoSEQ multiplex PCR, while the TCRdb copy is restricted to in-frame clones and leaves out a portion. Altogether 500,000 to 800,000 clones are present, 9.5% to 15% being singletons, with the ten largest covering about 0.11%. Sequencing was performed on naive CD4+ T cells from blood. Every receptor here comes from a man aged 25-45 years with type 1 diabetes. Each CDR3 is given with its conserved first and last residue. Each record gives: clone size, D gene, J gene, V gene, CDR3 protein, CDR3 DNA. The D gene is left open where the match is weak. Expanded clones get a size class; other rows say once, few or many, or leave the size out.

size: NA
D: TRBD2
J: TRBJ2-1
V: TRBV5-8
CDR3: CASRLAGGPSNEQFF
DNA: TGTGCCAGCAGGCTAGCGGGGGGGCCATCCAATGAGCAGTTCTTC

size: NA
D: NA
J: TRBJ2-1
V: TRBV11-2
CDR3: CASSLDRANEQFF
DNA: TGTGCCAGCAGCTTAGATAGGGCCAATGAGCAGTTCTTC

size: few
D: NA
J: TRBJ1-4
V: TRBV30
CDR3: CAWGETGIGKLFF
DNA: TGTGCCTGGGGTGAAACAGGGATAGGGAAACTGTTTTTT

size: few
D: TRBD2
J: TRBJ2-5
V: TRBV7-2
CDR3: CASSPRRLAGAETQYF
DNA: TGTGCCAGCAGCCCCCGGAGGCTAGCGGGGGCAGAGACCCAGTACTTC

size: few
D: TRBD2
J: TRBJ2-2
V: TRBV13
CDR3: CASSLRTSGGSTGELFF
DNA: TGTGCCAGCAGCCTAAGGACTAGCGGGGGAAGCACCGGGGAGCTGTTTTTT

size: NA
D: TRBD2
J: TRBJ2-7
V: TRBV19
CDR3: CASSPSGGPTYEQYF
DNA: TGTGCCAGTAGCCCTAGCGGGGGACCTACCTACGAGCAGTACTTC

size: few
D: TRBD1
J: TRBJ2-4
V: TRBV9
CDR3: CASSVGGTENIQYF
DNA: TGTGCCAGCAGCGTAGGGGGGACAGAGAACATTCAGTACTTC

size: NA
D: NA
J: TRBJ2-2
V: TRBV6-1
CDR3: CASSLGVSGELFF
DNA: TGTGCCAGCAGCCTAGGGGTTTCCGGGGAGCTGTTTTTT

size: few
D: NA
J: TRBJ1-6
V: TRBV18
CDR3: CASSPGGAGDSPLHF
DNA: TGTGCCAGCTCACCAGGAGGGGCCGGGGATTCACCCCTCCACTTT

size: few
D: NA
J: TRBJ1-2
V: TRBV13
CDR3: CASSIGRPLLPMGYTF
DNA: TGTGCCAGCAGCATTGGACGGCCCCTCCTGCCTATGGGCTACACCTTC

size: NA
D: TRBD1
J: TRBJ1-2
V: TRBV7-2
CDR3: CASSLAMDRVNYGYTF
DNA: TGTGCCAGCAGCTTAGCCATGGACAGGGTCAACTATGGCTACACCTTC

size: NA
D: TRBD1
J: TRBJ2-7
V: TRBV7-9
CDR3: CASSFGRGYEQYF
DNA: TGTGCCAGCAGCTTTGGCAGGGGGTACGAGCAGTACTTC

size: NA
D: NA
J: TRBJ2-5
V: TRBV30
CDR3: CAWSERAGGETQYF
DNA: TGTGCCTGGAGTGAACGGGCCGGGGGAGAGACCCAGTACTTC

size: NA
D: TRBD1
J: TRBJ1-2
V: TRBV29-1
CDR3: CSGLTGASAGYTF
DNA: TGCAGCGGCCTGACAGGGGCCTCCGCCGGCTACACCTTC

size: few
D: TRBD1
J: TRBJ2-1
V: TRBV14
CDR3: CASSQGRTGLSYNEQFF
DNA: TGTGCCAGCAGCCAAGGGAGGACAGGTCTCTCCTACAATGAGCAGTTCTTC

size: NA
D: NA
J: TRBJ1-5
V: TRBV28
CDR3: CASSSTGNQPQHF
DNA: TGTGCCAGCAGCTCCACAGGGAACCAGCCCCAGCATTTT

size: few
D: TRBD1
J: TRBJ1-2
V: TRBV5-4
CDR3: CASSRGQENYGYTF
DNA: TGTGCCAGCAGCCGAGGACAGGAGAACTATGGCTACACCTTC

size: NA
D: NA
J: TRBJ1-4
V: TRBV7-9
CDR3: CASSLPTAGNEKLFF
DNA: TGTGCCAGCAGCTTGCCGACAGCCGGAAATGAAAAACTGTTTTTT

size: few
D: NA
J: TRBJ2-5
V: TRBV5-1
CDR3: CASRLTVQETQYF
DNA: TGCGCCAGCAGGTTGACGGTCCAAGAGACCCAGTACTTC

size: NA
D: NA
J: TRBJ2-7
V: TRBV28
CDR3: CASMAGGTYEQYF
DNA: TGTGCCAGCATGGCGGGCGGTACCTACGAGCAGTACTTC

size: few
D: NA
J: TRBJ1-3
V: TRBV6-6
CDR3: CASSSGSSGNTIYF
DNA: TGTGCCAGCAGTTCGGGTAGTTCTGGAAACACCATATATTTT

size: NA
D: NA
J: TRBJ2-7
V: TRBV7-9
CDR3: CASSLVWGSDGEQYF
DNA: TGTGCCAGCAGCTTAGTTTGGGGGAGCGACGGTGAGCAGTACTTC

size: NA
D: TRBD1
J: TRBJ2-7
V: TRBV19
CDR3: CASSSGTGYYEQYF
DNA: TGTGCCAGTAGTTCTGGGACAGGGTACTACGAGCAGTACTTC

size: few
D: NA
J: TRBJ2-1
V: TRBV2
CDR3: CASSDRRGSEQFF
DNA: TGTGCCAGCAGTGATCGGCGGGGAAGTGAGCAGTTCTTC

size: few
D: TRBD1
J: TRBJ2-7
V: TRBV28
CDR3: CASGSGQLYEQYF
DNA: TGTGCCAGCGGGTCGGGACAGCTATACGAGCAGTACTTC

size: NA
D: NA
J: TRBJ1-5
V: TRBV25-1
CDR3: CASSESGYQPQHF
DNA: TGTGCCAGCAGTGAATCGGGGTATCAGCCCCAGCATTTT

size: NA
D: NA
J: TRBJ1-3
V: TRBV18
CDR3: CASSPPVGGNTIYF
DNA: TGTGCCAGCTCACCACCGGTCGGAGGAAACACCATATATTTT

size: NA
D: NA
J: TRBJ2-2
V: TRBV5-1
CDR3: CASSSQGGVNTGELFF
DNA: TGCGCCAGCAGCTCTCAGGGCGGGGTGAACACCGGGGAGCTGTTTTTT

size: NA
D: NA
J: TRBJ2-1
V: TRBV5-1
CDR3: CASSRGSYNEQFF
DNA: TGCGCCAGCAGCAGGGGATCCTACAATGAGCAGTTCTTC

size: NA
D: TRBD1
J: TRBJ1-6
V: TRBV6-6
CDR3: CASSRGQARDSPLHF
DNA: TGTGCCAGCAGCCGGGGACAGGCTCGGGATTCACCCCTCCACTTT

size: NA
D: NA
J: TRBJ2-3
V: TRBV6-6
CDR3: CASRTPGLGTDTQYF
DNA: TGTGCCAGCAGGACTCCAGGGCTAGGGACAGATACGCAGTATTTT

size: NA
D: NA
J: TRBJ1-1
V: TRBV7-2
CDR3: CASSLAEFEAFF
DNA: TGTGCCAGCAGCTTAGCGGAATTTGAAGCTTTCTTT

size: few
D: NA
J: TRBJ2-5
V: TRBV7-9
CDR3: CASSSGVETQYF
DNA: TGTGCCAGCAGTTCGGGGGTTGAGACCCAGTACTTC